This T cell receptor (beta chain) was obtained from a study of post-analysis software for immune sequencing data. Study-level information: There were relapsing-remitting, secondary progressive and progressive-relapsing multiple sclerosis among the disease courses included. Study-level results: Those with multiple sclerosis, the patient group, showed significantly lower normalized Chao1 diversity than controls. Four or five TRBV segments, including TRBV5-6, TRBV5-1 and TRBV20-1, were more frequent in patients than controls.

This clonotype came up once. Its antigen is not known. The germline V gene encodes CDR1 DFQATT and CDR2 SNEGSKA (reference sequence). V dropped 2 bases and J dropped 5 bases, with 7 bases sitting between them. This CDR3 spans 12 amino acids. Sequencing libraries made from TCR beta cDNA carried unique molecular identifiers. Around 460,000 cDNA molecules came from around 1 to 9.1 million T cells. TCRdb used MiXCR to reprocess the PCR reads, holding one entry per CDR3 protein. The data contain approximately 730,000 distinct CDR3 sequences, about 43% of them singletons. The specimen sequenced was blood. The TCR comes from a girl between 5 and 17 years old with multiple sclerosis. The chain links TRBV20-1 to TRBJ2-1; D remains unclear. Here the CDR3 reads CSARTINNEQFF. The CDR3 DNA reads TGCAGTGCTAGAACGATAAACAATGAGCAGTTCTTC.